These T cell receptor beta chains were read from a single sample in a study of vaccination effects on CD4 cells after COVID-19. These receptors are not linked to any known antigen. Clones were sequenced by immunoSEQ multiplex PCR, and TCRdb holds only the in-frame ones, with some missing. The sample gives around 50,000 clones, about 76% of which show up once; about an eighth is in the top ten. The specimen was CD4+ T cells from PBMCs cultured without peptide, collected before COVID-19 vaccination. The source is a human donor who had a prior SARS-CoV-2 infection. CDR3s include the opening cysteine and the closing phenylalanine or tryptophan. D genes are given only for firm matches. The size entry is marked missing in some rows and otherwise reads once, few, many or a size class.

j_gene	v_gene	abundance	d_gene	CDR3nt	CDR3aa
TRBJ2-7	TRBV6-4	once	NA	TGTGCCAGTAGAACCGCGCGAACCAAACATTTCTACGAGCAGTACTTC	CASRTARTKHFYEQYF
TRBJ2-5	TRBV5-6	NA	NA	TGTGCCAGCAGCTTGGTTAGCGGAAGAGAGACCCAGTACTTC	CASSLVSGRETQYF
TRBJ1-2	TRBV5-5	NA	NA	TGTGCCAGCAGCTTCGGGGCTAACTATGGCTACACCTTC	CASSFGANYGYTF
TRBJ2-2	TRBV6-5	NA	NA	TGTGCCAGCAGTTATCAAGGCTCTGGGAACACCGGGGAGCTGTTTTTT	CASSYQGSGNTGELFF
TRBJ1-2	TRBV5-4	few	NA	TGTGCCAGCAGCTCGAGGACCGACAACTATGGCTACACCTTC	CASSSRTDNYGYTF
TRBJ2-5	TRBV19	NA	NA	TGTGCCAGTAGTATGTCTCAAGAGACCCAGTACTTC	CASSMSQETQYF
TRBJ2-3	TRBV6-2/TRBV6-3	NA	NA	TGTGCCAGCAGTTATATGCAGGGTGGAGATACGCAGTATTTT	CASSYMQGGDTQYF
TRBJ1-1	TRBV9	NA	NA	TGTGCCAGCAGCGTAGACTCTGCGAGCACTGAAGCTTTCTTT	CASSVDSASTEAFF
TRBJ2-7	TRBV6-6	NA	TRBD2	TGTGCCAGCAGTTACCCCGGGACTAGCGCATCCTACGAGCAGTACTTC	CASSYPGTSASYEQYF
TRBJ1-2	TRBV7-3	NA	TRBD1	TGTGCCAGCAGCTTAACAGGGGGCGCGGACTATGGCTACACCTTC	CASSLTGGADYGYTF
TRBJ2-2	TRBV10-3	once	NA	TGTGCCATCAGTGAGTCGACCCCCGGGGAGCTGTTTTTT	CAISESTPGELFF
TRBJ1-6	TRBV10-3	few	NA	TGTGCCATCAGAGAGACAAATTCACCCCTCCACTTT	CAIRETNSPLHF
TRBJ2-1	TRBV7-3	NA	NA	TGTGCCAGCAGTACCTTAGGGGGGGGCATAAATGAGCAGTTCTTC	CASSTLGGGINEQFF
TRBJ1-4	TRBV18	NA	NA	TGTGCCAGCTCACCACAGGGTGAGCCGATGAGAAAACTGTTTTTT	CASSPQGEPMRKLFF
TRBJ1-2	TRBV5-1	NA	TRBD1	TGCGCCAGCAGCTCCATTGACAGGGGTTATAACTATGGCTACACCTTC	CASSSIDRGYNYGYTF
TRBJ1-4	TRBV4-2	NA	NA	TGTGCCAGCAGCCAAGATCGCGGTATGACTAATGAAAAACTGTTTTTT	CASSQDRGMTNEKLFF
TRBJ2-7	TRBV6-5	NA	TRBD1	TGTGCCAGCAGCAGGGGACAGGGGTGGAACGAGCAGTACTTC	CASSRGQGWNEQYF
TRBJ2-3	TRBV27	NA	TRBD2	TGTGCCAGCAGTAGACTAGCGGGGGGCATAGATACGCAGTATTTT	CASSRLAGGIDTQYF